Listed below are T cell receptor beta chains from one sample, sequenced in a study of cytomegalovirus exposure and HLA in healthy donors. Assay: immunoSEQ multiplex PCR; the TCRdb copy retains only in-frame clones and omits some. This sample has 55,000 to 70,000 clones, with around 94% found just once. The sequencing input was PBMCs. The receptors were sampled from a man in his late teens or twenties in good health and CMV-seronegative. The CDR3 runs from the conserved cysteine through the conserved F or W. A D gene is named only where the DNA matches it firmly.

CDR3: CASSPEDRGYTEAFF
D: TRBD1
V: TRBV18

CDR3: CASSYLAGNEKLFF
D: -
V: TRBV6-5

CDR3: CASSLEAAVFYGYTF
D: -
V: TRBV11-2

CDR3: CASSPNQAKNIQYF
D: -
V: TRBV7-2

CDR3: CASTSGQGNEKLFF
D: TRBD1
V: TRBV27

CDR3: CASSETNRGSTEAFF
D: -
V: TRBV10-2

CDR3: CASSLLQGNTEAFF
D: -
V: TRBV14

CDR3: CSGGTEAFF
D: -
V: TRBV29-1

CDR3: CSAGREDSYTF
D: -
V: TRBV20-1

CDR3: CASSLDSLYGYTF
D: -
V: TRBV7-2

CDR3: CASNRGLATDTQYF
D: -
V: TRBV19

CDR3: CASSRTSGSIREQFF
D: TRBD2
V: TRBV2

CDR3: CASSPGLSGSYNEQFF
D: -
V: TRBV4-1

CDR3: CASSGGIQFF
D: -
V: TRBV19

CDR3: CARSLGAHNEQFF
D: -
V: TRBV5-3

CDR3: CASSSRGPTEAFF
D: -
V: TRBV7-2

CDR3: CASSTQTGTGAKNIQYF
D: -
V: TRBV11-3

CDR3: CASSIGTVSGNTIYF
D: -
V: TRBV19

CDR3: CSVAKGGGGGEQFF
D: TRBD2
V: TRBV29-1

CDR3: CASGQGAGGSSYEQYF
D: TRBD2
V: TRBV5-4

CDR3: CASSPSYEQYF
D: -
V: TRBV11-2

CDR3: CASSLVFRAGTNYGYTF
D: -
V: TRBV7-8

CDR3: CASSPAQSTLAKNIQYF
D: -
V: TRBV5-4

CDR3: CASSSAGTGVTGELFF
D: TRBD1
V: TRBV6-5

CDR3: CASSVTVTGTSGTDTQYF
D: TRBD2
V: TRBV13

CDR3: CASSQDSGQPQHF
D: -
V: TRBV4-1

CDR3: CASSFRTGGELFF
D: -
V: TRBV5-1

CDR3: CAWSAGAGNTIYF
D: -
V: TRBV30